Presented here are 3 T cell receptor beta chains from one specimen sequenced in a study of vaccination and CD4 T cells after COVID-19. The Oncomine TCR Beta short-read assay sequenced DNA from cultured CD4+ T cells. TCRdb reprocessed the PCR reads via MiXCR and lists one record per CDR3 protein. The table has roughly 15,000 distinct CDR3 sequences, 65% to 85% seen once; the top ten hold 9.6%. These TCRs are of unknown antigen specificity. Described treatment: approximately nine-day PBMC culture with coronavirus spike peptide pools or control peptides (ViraFEST assay). The sequencing used CD4+ T cells from blood, cultured in vitro, collected after SARS-CoV-2 vaccination. Receptors originate from a human donor who received a COVID-19 vaccine.

The chain couples TRBV27 to TRBJ1-1; 7 bases align to TRBD1. The CDR3 is 14 residues long. Germline V lookup: CDR1 MNHEY, CDR2 SMNVEV (reference sequence). V was pared by 5 bases and J by 10 bases, with 13 bases of the junction left unmatched. CDR3 amino acids: CASSPQRQGMVAFF. CDR3 DNA: TGTGCCAGCAGTCCCCAGAGACAGGGAATGGTAGCTTTCTTT.

The chain is built from TRBV10-1 and TRBJ1-2; 7 positions agree with TRBD1. J gave up 4 bases and V 6 bases, and 8 bases lay outside the gene matches. From germline, CDR1 is WNHNN and CDR2 SYGVQD (reference sequence). CDR3 length equals 14 residues. In DNA form, the CDR3 reads TGCGCCAGCAGAACGGACAGGTGGGCCTATGGCTACACCTTC. This encodes CASRTDRWAYGYTF.

This clonotype was seen a few times. This sequence joins TRBV20-1 and TRBJ2-1; 11 bases agree with TRBD2. The ends lost 8 bases at V and 3 bases at J; junction bases unmatched: 6. The CDR3 sequence is 14 residues long. The V gene's germline CDR1 is DFQATT and CDR2 SNEGSKA (reference sequence). The CDR3 region is CSTIGTSGYNEQFF. The CDR3 DNA reads as TGCAGTACGATCGGGACTAGCGGCTACAATGAGCAGTTCTTC.